The clone carrying this T cell receptor (beta chain) has just a few counts. Its specificity is not known. This sample is part of a study of T-cell memory formation after mild COVID-19. General study findings and limits: Largely, contracting CD4+ clones fell within CM and EM, and contracting CD8+ clones within EMRA.

A 5'RACE reaction primed in the constant segment made cDNA libraries of TCR alpha and TCR beta, and these carried sample barcodes and UMIs. A single record per CDR3 protein comes from TCRdb applying MiXCR to the 5' RACE reads. Of approximately 500,000 distinct CDR3 sequences detected, roughly 25% appear once; the ten largest clones hold around 12%. The sequencing sample was made of PBMCs or a T cell subset sorted from them (not recorded which). This TCR came from an adult woman who had mild COVID-19 (a few samples of this study predate the infection). Cell type and time point are not known.

CDR3 DNA: TGTGCCACCAGTGACCATCGGGTAAGCGGATACAATGAGCAGTTCTTC. Protein sequence: CATSDHRVSGYNEQFF. The rearrangement joins TRBV24-1 to TRBJ2-1; possible D gene TRBD2, 5 bases. The V end was cut by 4 bases, the J end by 4 bases, with 16 bases between. CDR1 and CDR2 (germline): KGHDR, SFDVKD. This CDR3 region has 16 residues.